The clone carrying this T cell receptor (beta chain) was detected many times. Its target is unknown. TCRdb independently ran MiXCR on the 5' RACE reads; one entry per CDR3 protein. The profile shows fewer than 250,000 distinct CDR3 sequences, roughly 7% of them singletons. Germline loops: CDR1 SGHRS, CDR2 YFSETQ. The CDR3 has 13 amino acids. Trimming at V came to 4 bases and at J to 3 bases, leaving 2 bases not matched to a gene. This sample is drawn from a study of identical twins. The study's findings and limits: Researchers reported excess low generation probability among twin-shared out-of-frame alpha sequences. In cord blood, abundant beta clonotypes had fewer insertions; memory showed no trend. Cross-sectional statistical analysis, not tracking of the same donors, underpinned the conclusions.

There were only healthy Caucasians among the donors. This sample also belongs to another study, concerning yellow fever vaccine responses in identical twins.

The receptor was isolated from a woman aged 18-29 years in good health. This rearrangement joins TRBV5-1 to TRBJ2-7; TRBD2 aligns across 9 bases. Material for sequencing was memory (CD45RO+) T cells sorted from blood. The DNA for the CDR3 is TGCGCCAGCAGCCCGACTAGCGGCTACGAGCAGTACTTC. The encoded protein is CASSPTSGYEQYF.